Below are 25 T cell receptor beta chains sequenced from a single sample in a study of cytomegalovirus exposure and HLA in healthy donors. It was with 60 Vbeta and 13 Jbeta primers that the PCR ran. Profiling relied on immunoSEQ multiplex PCR, and the TCRdb table lists in-frame clones only, not all of them. Of over 100,000 clones in the sample, roughly 71% were seen once. The sequenced material came from PBMCs. These receptors came from a woman between 40 and 55 years old in good health and CMV-seronegative.

The genes are TRBV4-1 and TRBJ1-2, with 7 nucleotides matching TRBD1. The CDR3 runs to 15 residues. J gave up 2 bases and V 0 bases, and 3 bases lay outside the gene matches. Germline lookup yields CDR1 MGHRA and CDR2 YSYEKL. Here the CDR3 reads CASSQEDRANYGYTF. The CDR3 DNA is TGCGCCAGCAGCCAAGAAGACAGGGCAAACTATGGCTACACCTTC.

This clone was seen a few times. This rearrangement joins TRBV5-1 to TRBJ2-5, with 8 bases identical to TRBD1. Per the germline V gene, CDR1 is SGHRS and CDR2 is YFSETQ. V trimming: 5 bases; J trimming: 5 bases; junction bases outside the gene matches: 8. The CDR3 is made up of 14 amino acids. CDR3 region: CASRITGGRETQYF. The CDR3 coding sequence is TGCGCCAGCAGGATTACAGGGGGTAGGGAGACCCAGTACTTC.

The V and J genes are TRBV5-1 and TRBJ2-2; TRBD2 matches at 9 bases. CDR3 length: 16 amino acids. Germline CDR1 and CDR2: SGHRS and YFSETQ. The V segment lost 5 bases and the J segment 4 bases; nucleotides outside the gene matches: 9. The CDR3 DNA reads as TGCGCCAGCAGTTTTAGCGGGGGCCGGGTCACCGGGGAGCTGTTTTTT. Translation gives CASSFSGGRVTGELFF.

This CDR3 is CASSLGPSLDFYEQYF. The CDR3, as DNA: TGTGCCAGCAGCTTAGGTCCCTCCTTGGACTTCTACGAGCAGTACTTC. This chain joins TRBV11-2 and TRBJ2-7; D possibly corresponds to TRBD2 (5 bases). The germline V and J ends were trimmed by 1 base and 3 bases, with 16 bases remaining between them. CDR3 length equals 16 residues. Germline V lookup: CDR1 SGHAT, CDR2 FQNNGV. Looking up the rest from reference TRBV11-2 and TRBJ2-7 gives the full variable domain: EAGVAQSPRYKIIEKRQSVAFWCNPISGHATLYWYQQILGQGPKLLIQFQNNGVVDDSQLPKDRFSAERLKGVDSTLKIQPAKLEDSAVYLCASSLGPSLDFYEQYFGPGTRLTVT.

The chain employs TRBV19 and TRBJ1-1; 7 bases are shared with TRBD1. Per germline, CDR1 LNHDA and CDR2 SQIVND (reference sequence). CDR3 length: 14 amino acids. J lost 6 bases, V lost 3 bases, and 7 bases had no gene match. CDR3 sequence reads: CASSIGITGAEAFF. The DNA for the CDR3 is TGTGCCAGTAGTATTGGCATAACAGGGGCTGAAGCTTTCTTT.

J is TRBJ1-5 and V is TRBV4-3, with 8 bases identical to TRBD1. V trimming: 3 bases; J trimming: 7 bases; junction bases outside the gene matches: 2. The V gene's germline CDR1 is LGHNA and CDR2 YSLEER. The CDR3 is 13 residues long. CDR3 sequence: CASSQDREQPQHF. The CDR3 bases are TGCGCCAGCAGCCAGGACAGGGAGCAGCCCCAGCATTTT.

The rearrangement joins TRBV10-1 to TRBJ1-6; TRBD1 agrees at 10 bases. Germline trimming cut 6 bases from V and 7 bases from J; bases unmatched to any gene: 3. The CDR3 runs 14 residues. The germline gives CDR1 WNHNN, CDR2 SYGVQD (reference sequence). The CDR3 here is CASRGTGENSPLHF. CDR3 coding DNA: TGCGCCAGCAGGGGGACAGGGGAAAATTCACCCCTCCACTTT.

V usage is TRBV4-3 and J usage is TRBJ2-7, with TRBD1 identical over 9 bases. V was pared by 0 bases and J by 3 bases, with 3 bases of the junction left unmatched. Germline-derived CDR1 and CDR2 are LGHNA and YSLEER. CDR3 length equals 15 residues. The CDR3 loop reads CASSQESGQGYEQYF. The CDR3 region has the DNA TGCGCCAGCAGCCAAGAATCGGGACAGGGCTACGAGCAGTACTTC.

V is TRBV11-2 and J is TRBJ2-7, with 10 bases lining up with TRBD2. The germline CDR1 and CDR2 sequences are SGHAT and FQNNGV. The CDR3 length is 15 residues. V lost 2 bases, J lost 7 bases, and 8 bases stayed unmatched. The CDR3: CASSLISGGKKEQYF. CDR3 coding DNA: TGTGCCAGCAGCTTAATTAGCGGGGGGAAGAAAGAGCAGTACTTC.

V and J are TRBV29-1 and TRBJ2-7, with 7 bases that match TRBD2. Per the germline V gene, CDR1 is SQVTM and CDR2 is ANQGSEA. The CDR3 has 18 residues. V dropped 4 bases and J dropped 0; count of bases not matched to a gene: 18. The CDR3 region has the DNA TGCAGCGTTGGGTCTCTTGCGGGGGTCAACCCCTACTCCTACGAGCAGTACTTC. Its translation is CSVGSLAGVNPYSYEQYF.

This chain links TRBV19 with TRBJ1-2; 9 nucleotides match TRBD1. The J segment lost 4 bases and the V segment lost 6 bases, leaving 6 bases of the junction unmatched. The CDR3 runs 14 residues. Germline V gene data show CDR1 as LNHDA and CDR2 as SQIVND (reference sequence). In DNA form, the CDR3 reads TGTGCCAGTAGACCGGGGACAGGGCTCTATGGCTACACCTTC. It encodes CASRPGTGLYGYTF. Based on the CDR3 plus reference TRBV19 and TRBJ1-2, the full variable domain is DGGITQSPKYLFRKEGQNVTLSCEQNLNHDAMYWYRQDPGQGLRLIYYSQIVNDFQKGDIAEGYSVSREKKESFPLTVTSAQKNPTAFYLCASRPGTGLYGYTFGSGTRLTVV.

The chain couples TRBV27 to TRBJ2-3; TRBD2 aligns across 15 bases. The germline V gene encodes CDR1 MNHEY and CDR2 SMNVEV (reference sequence). The CDR3 contains 20 residues. V gave up 5 bases and J gave up 3 bases; unmatched junction bases: 15. This CDR3 is CASSTSPGLAGGFSTDTQYF. In DNA, the CDR3 is TGTGCCAGCAGTACCAGCCCGGGACTAGCGGGGGGTTTTAGTACAGATACGCAGTATTTT.

This chain uses TRBV5-5 with TRBJ1-4; 8 bases are shared with TRBD1. The CDR3 spans 15 residues. Trimming took 3 bases from V and 0 from J; bases not matched to a gene: 1. The germline CDR1 and CDR2 sequences are SGHKS and YYEKEE (reference sequence). CDR3 amino acids: CASSSQGATNEKLFF. The CDR3 DNA reads as TGTGCCAGCAGCTCACAGGGGGCAACTAATGAAAAACTGTTTTTT.

The genes are TRBV6-5 and TRBJ2-3; TRBD2 is a possible D gene (5 bases). Germline V gene sequence: CDR1 MNHEY, CDR2 SVGAGI. Trimming took off 2 bases at V and 6 bases at J, with 15 bases between the two ends. This CDR3 spans 15 amino acids. DNA for the CDR3: TGTGCCAGCAGTTACGTAGGGAGAGACTGGGATACGCAGTATTTT. It translates to CASSYVGRDWDTQYF.

The V gene is TRBV19, the J gene TRBJ1-1, with TRBD1 matching 8 bases. Germline assignment: CDR1 LNHDA and CDR2 SQIVND (reference sequence). The CDR3 consists of 17 residues. V trimming: 1 base; J trimming: 0 bases; junction bases outside the gene matches: 7. CDR3 sequence (DNA): TGTGCCAGTAGTATAGGGAGGGACAGGAGAGTGAACACTGAAGCTTTCTTT. Its translation: CASSIGRDRRVNTEAFF.

The rearrangement uses TRBV5-8 and TRBJ2-6, with no clear D. Trimming removed 1 base at V and 4 bases at J, with 9 bases between. The length of the CDR3 is 15 residues. The V gene's germline CDR1 is SGHTS and CDR2 YDEGEE. The CDR3 coding sequence is TGTGCCAGCAGCTTGCGAGGTCCCGGGGCCAACGTCCTGACTTTC. It is translated as CASSLRGPGANVLTF.

This sequence joins TRBV4-3 and TRBJ2-1, with TRBD1 identical over 10 bases. Germline CDR1 is LGHNA and CDR2 is YSLEER. Unmatched junction bases numbered 10, after V lost 4 bases and J lost 7 bases. This CDR3 is built from 16 residues. As DNA, the CDR3 is TGCGCCAGCAGCCTAGGGGCCACGGGACAGGGGAATGAGCAGTTCTTC. Residues: CASSLGATGQGNEQFF.

The V call is TRBV5-1, the J call TRBJ1-3; D ambiguous. The CDR3 totals 14 residues. The V gene's germline CDR1 is SGHRS and CDR2 YFSETQ. V lost 3 bases to trimming and J lost 0 bases, with 7 bases between them. The CDR3 is CASSSSGSGNTIYF. In DNA form, the CDR3 reads TGCGCCAGCAGCTCCTCGGGCTCTGGAAACACCATATATTTT.

The chain uses TRBV10-3 and TRBJ2-7; the match to TRBD2 covers 8 bases. Germline loops: CDR1 ENHRY, CDR2 SYGVKD. The CDR3 spans 15 residues. V trimming: 3 bases; J trimming: 3 bases; junction bases outside the gene matches: 7. CDR3 region: CAISDTSGLIYEQYF. The DNA of the CDR3 is TGTGCCATCAGTGACACTAGCGGTTTGATCTACGAGCAGTACTTC.

Only a few counts were recorded for this clone. The V call is TRBV5-4, the J call TRBJ2-6; 7 nucleotides agree with TRBD1. The V segment lost 4 bases and the J segment 1 base; nucleotides outside the gene matches: 5. This CDR3 spans 16 amino acids. Germline lookup yields CDR1 SGHNT and CDR2 YYREEE (reference sequence). For the CDR3, the DNA is TGTGCCAGCAGCCGTGGGACAGTATCTGGGGCCAACGTCCTGACTTTC. Its protein product is CASSRGTVSGANVLTF.

The chain links TRBV6-1 to TRBJ2-3; no clear D gene. The CDR3 spans 11 residues. Germline values: CDR1 MNHNS, CDR2 SASEGT. The V and J ends lost 6 bases and 8 bases respectively, with 9 bases between them. The CDR3 loop reads CASRIRATQYF. As DNA, the CDR3 is TGTGCCAGCAGGATCCGCGCTACGCAGTATTTT.

V gene TRBV29-1 combines with J gene TRBJ1-3; D unclear. Germline V gene data show CDR1 as SQVTM and CDR2 as ANQGSEA. Trimming took 2 bases from V and 7 from J, leaving 12 bases between them. CDR3 length equals 13 residues. The CDR3 spells CSVEYTTGNTIYF. Here the CDR3 DNA reads TGCAGCGTTGAATATACCACGGGGAACACCATATATTTT.

The chain combines TRBV11-3 with TRBJ2-2; D remains ambiguous. CDR3 length: 12 residues. V lost 4 bases and J 4 bases, leaving 4 bases between the germline ends. Germline V gene data show CDR1 as SGHNT and CDR2 as YENEEA. The CDR3 protein is CASSSRTGELFF. CDR3 sequence (DNA): TGTGCCAGCAGCTCCCGCACCGGGGAGCTGTTTTTT.

This chain links TRBV7-2 with TRBJ2-7; 7 bases are shared with TRBD2. The germline CDR1 and CDR2 sequences are SGHTA and FQGNSA. With V trimmed by 2 bases and J by 4 bases, 8 bases remained unmatched. The CDR3 length is 15 residues. In nucleotides, the CDR3 is TGTGCCAGCAGCTTATTGGGAGGGATCCATTACGAGCAGTACTTC. This encodes CASSLLGGIHYEQYF.

The gene calls are TRBV7-7 and TRBJ2-5; 10 bases line up with TRBD1. Germline V CDR1 and CDR2: SSHAT, FNYEAQ (reference sequence). With 5 bases clipped from V and 4 bases from J, the junction kept 1 base outside the gene matches. The length of the CDR3 is 13 residues. This chain's CDR3 is CASSRDRGETQYF. The CDR3 DNA reads TGTGCCAGCAGCCGGGACAGGGGAGAGACCCAGTACTTC.